These 25 T cell receptor beta chains originate from one sample sequenced in a study of T cells in Graves' hyperthyroidism and ophthalmopathy. TCR beta CDR3 regions were amplified from RNA transcripts. Carried out on the TCR CDR3, a first-round RT-PCR used the HTBI primer set. Each CDR3 protein is one row after TCRdb ran MiXCR on the multiplex PCR reads. This sample has under 600,000 distinct CDR3 sequences, with roughly 16% found just once. The sequencing input was blood. These receptors originate from a woman aged 40 to 49 with Graves' ophthalmopathy.

The J gene is TRBJ2-6, the V gene TRBV7-9; tentative D call: TRBD1 (5 bases). The CDR3 runs to 18 residues. The germline V gene encodes CDR1 SEHNR and CDR2 FQNEAQ (reference sequence). V lost 5 bases to trimming and J lost 0 bases, with 17 bases between them. The CDR3 bases are TGTGCCAGCAGCATCCGGAGCCAGGGCGACTCTGGGGCCAACGTCCTGACTTTC. It encodes CASSIRSQGDSGANVLTF.

Turning to this clonotype: A much larger clone differs from this one at a single base, so this may be a read error. The chain uses TRBV20-1 and TRBJ2-1; TRBD2 matches at 9 bases. CDR3 length: 14 residues. From germline, CDR1 is DFQATT and CDR2 SNEGSKA (reference sequence). CDR3 in amino acids: CGASSGSSYNEQFF. DNA of the CDR3: TGCGGTGCTAGTAGCGGGAGCTCCTACAATGAGCAGTTCTTC.

The rearrangement uses TRBV6-1 and TRBJ1-1, with TRBD1 matching over 9 bases. CDR1 is MNHNS, CDR2 SASEGT, per germline. CDR3 size: 15 residues. V shed 5 bases and J 4 bases; nucleotides not matched to a gene: 8. The CDR3 protein is CASSPQGARSTEAFF. The CDR3 nucleotides read TGTGCCAGCAGTCCACAGGGGGCGCGTAGCACTGAAGCTTTCTTT.

This chain links TRBV7-3 with TRBJ2-5, with a weak D call TRBD1 (6 bases). CDR3 length: 14 residues. V lost 5 bases and J 0 bases, leaving 10 bases between the germline ends. The germline V gene encodes CDR1 SGHTA and CDR2 FQGTGA. The CDR3 here is CASSLDRDQETQYF. The CDR3 bases are TGTGCCAGCAGCCTGGACAGAGACCAAGAGACCCAGTACTTC. Full variable domain (remainder filled in from reference TRBV7-3 and TRBJ2-5): GAGVSQTPSNKVTEKGKYVELRCDPISGHTALYWYRQSLGQGPEFLIYFQGTGAADDSGLPNDRFFAVRPEGSVSTLKIQRTERGDSAVYLCASSLDRDQETQYFGPGTRLLVL.

In its sample, this clonotype was seen a few times. The chain recombines TRBV6-1 with TRBJ1-3, with D unresolved. The CDR3 is 11 amino acids. V lost 8 bases and J lost 2, with 4 bases in between. The germline CDR1 and CDR2 sequences are MNHNS and SASEGT. The CDR3 DNA reads TGTGCCAGCTGCACTGGAAACACCATATATTTT. As protein: CASCTGNTIYF.

V and J are TRBV5-6 and TRBJ1-2; D may be TRBD1 (5 bases). Germline V lookup: CDR1 SGHDT, CDR2 YYEEEE. The CDR3 has 15 residues. V lost 0 bases and J lost 4, with 13 bases in between. The CDR3 spells CASSLDYRNAYGYTF. DNA for the CDR3: TGTGCCAGCAGCTTGGACTACAGGAACGCCTATGGCTACACCTTC.

This clonotype came up many times. V is TRBV6-2 or TRBV6-3 and J is TRBJ2-4; tentative D call: TRBD1 (5 bases). The CDR3 has 16 residues. V lost 1 base and J lost 3, with 13 bases in between. Germline V CDR1 and CDR2: MNHEY, SVGEGT. As DNA, the CDR3 is TGTGCCAGCAGTTACTTACAGGTCCCAGGCAAAAACATTCAGTACTTC. The encoded protein is CASSYLQVPGKNIQYF.

In this sample, this clonotype turned up a few times. The rearrangement joins TRBV18 to TRBJ1-1, with D unclear. This CDR3 has 17 amino acids. V was trimmed by 3 bases and J by 1 base, leaving 18 bases between them. In germline, CDR1 is KGHSH, CDR2 LQKENI. The CDR3: CASSPGIRRVRNTEAFF. For the CDR3, the DNA is TGTGCCAGCTCACCTGGGATCAGGCGGGTCCGGAACACTGAAGCTTTCTTT.

The CDR3 loop is CASSRVLSGPNTQYF. The CDR3 DNA reads as TGTGCCAGCAGCCGGGTTCTTAGCGGACCCAATACGCAGTATTTT. The chain recombines TRBV7-9 with TRBJ2-3, with a weak D call TRBD2 (6 bases). Germline CDR1 is SEHNR and CDR2 is FQNEAQ (reference sequence). Trimming left V 5 bases short and J 7 bases short, with 19 bases between. There are 15 residues in the CDR3.

This clonotype was counted at least ten times. The V call is TRBV4-1, the J call TRBJ1-4; a weak D match, TRBD1 (6 bases). This CDR3 region has 19 residues. CDR1 and CDR2 (germline): MGHRA, YSYEKL. Trimming removed 1 base from V and 0 bases from J, with 18 bases in between. The CDR3, as DNA: TGCGCCAGCAGCCAAGCCAGGGGCGATTGGAGTGCAACTAATGAAAAACTGTTTTTT. Amino acids: CASSQARGDWSATNEKLFF.

This chain uses TRBV6-1 with TRBJ1-5; the D is unclear. Between the trimmed V and J ends, which lost 6 bases and 6 bases, there was a span of 9 bases. CDR1 and CDR2 from the germline V gene are MNHNS and SASEGT. CDR3 length equals 12 residues. CDR3 in amino acids: CASSQDGQPQHF. In DNA, the CDR3 is TGTGCCAGCAGCCAGGACGGTCAGCCCCAGCATTTT.

This clonotype was seen at least ten times. The rearrangement uses TRBV7-9 and TRBJ2-1, with TRBD2 matching over 8 bases. The junction had 15 bases not matched to a gene; V was cut back by 1 base and J by 4 bases. Germline V CDR1 and CDR2: SEHNR, FQNEAQ (reference sequence). The CDR3 extends over 19 amino acids. CDR3 DNA: TGTGCCAGCAGCTTAGACACGGGAGGGCCCCCTCCAGGGTACAATGAGCAGTTCTTC. Its protein product is CASSLDTGGPPPGYNEQFF.

This chain's CDR3 is CASSLMDRGSPLHF. Written as DNA, the CDR3 is TGTGCCAGCAGCTTAATGGACAGGGGTTCACCCCTCCACTTT. The chain employs TRBV7-9 and TRBJ1-6; 9 bases match TRBD1. Germline V lookup: CDR1 SEHNR, CDR2 FQNEAQ (reference sequence). The CDR3 sequence is 14 residues long. J was trimmed by 9 bases and V by 2 bases; bases with no gene match: 2.

The J gene is TRBJ2-7, the V gene TRBV20-1; 14 bases match TRBD2. V lost 1 base to trimming and J lost 5 bases; unmatched junction nucleotides: 7. From germline, CDR1 is DFQATT and CDR2 SNEGSKA (reference sequence). The CDR3 is 16 amino acids. CDR3 nucleotides: TGCAGTGCTAGAGTCGCCGGGACTAGCGGGAGAAACGAGCAGTACTTC. It translates to CSARVAGTSGRNEQYF.

At least ten counts were recorded for this clonotype. This chain connects TRBV27 to TRBJ2-3; 11 bases match TRBD2. CDR1 and CDR2 (germline): MNHEY, SMNVEV (reference sequence). V was pared by 6 bases and J by 6 bases, with 8 bases of the junction left unmatched. The CDR3 is 15 amino acids. CDR3 residues: CASRVAGGLFDTQYF. CDR3 DNA: TGTGCCAGCAGGGTAGCGGGGGGGCTATTCGATACGCAGTATTTT.

This clonotype was seen only once. The rearrangement uses TRBV15 and TRBJ2-7; D gene unclear. In germline, CDR1 is LNHNV, CDR2 YYDKDF (reference sequence). V was shortened by 1 base and J by 7 bases, with 8 bases between the two germline ends. The CDR3 totals 12 residues. CDR3 DNA sequence: TGTGCCACCAGCAGAGCCCCCGGGGAGCAGTACTTC. Its protein product is CATSRAPGEQYF. Based on the CDR3 plus reference TRBV15 and TRBJ2-7, the full variable domain is DAMVIQNPRYQVTQFGKPVTLSCSQTLNHNVMYWYQQKSSQAPKLLFHYYDKDFNNEADTPDNFQSRRPNTSFCFLDIRSPGLGDTAMYLCATSRAPGEQYFGPGTRLTVT.

The chain has TRBV20-1 and TRBJ1-6; perhaps TRBD1 as D (5 bases). V was trimmed by 3 bases and J by 4 bases, leaving 16 bases between them. The germline V gene encodes CDR1 DFQATT and CDR2 SNEGSKA (reference sequence). The CDR3 covers 16 residues. The CDR3 DNA is TGCAGTGCTAGGGGGGGAGGTCAAGGGTATAATTCACCCCTCCACTTT. Translated: CSARGGGQGYNSPLHF.

J is TRBJ1-3 and V is TRBV30, with 9 bases fitting TRBD1. Germline V gene data show CDR1 as GTSNPN and CDR2 as SVGIG (reference sequence). CDR3 length equals 14 residues. V was clipped by 2 bases and J by 8 bases; unmatched bases: 7. CDR3 sequence reads: CAWSPGTGFYTIYF. CDR3 DNA sequence: TGTGCCTGGAGTCCCGGGACAGGGTTTTACACCATATATTTT.

The chain couples TRBV7-9 to TRBJ2-3; D gene uncertain. This CDR3 comprises 12 residues. Germline V gives CDR1 SEHNR, CDR2 FQNEAQ (reference sequence). Between the trimmed V and J ends, which lost 4 bases and 7 bases, there was a span of 9 bases. The CDR3 loop is CASSSSGHTQYF. The DNA of the CDR3 is TGTGCCAGCAGCTCCTCAGGTCATACGCAGTATTTT.

The chain has TRBV4-1 and TRBJ2-5; TRBD2 might be the D (7 bases). In germline, CDR1 is MGHRA, CDR2 YSYEKL. The ends were cut back, 3 bases at V and 2 bases at J, with 13 bases in the middle. This CDR3 region has 15 residues. The CDR3 is CASSQGGGGQETQYF. The CDR3, as DNA: TGCGCCAGCAGCCAGGGGGGGGGCGGACAAGAGACCCAGTACTTC.

The gene calls are TRBV15 and TRBJ2-5; 7 positions agree with TRBD2. Germline V gene lookup returns CDR1 LNHNV and CDR2 YYDKDF (reference sequence). CDR3 size: 16 residues. J was trimmed by 5 bases and V by 5 bases; bases with no gene match: 14. In nucleotides, the CDR3 is TGTGCCACCAGCCGCCGGGAGCAGGGAGGGTTGGAGACCCAGTACTTC. Translated: CATSRREQGGLETQYF.

CDR3 coding DNA: TGTGCCAGCAGTTTATGGACAGGGGGCGAGCAGTACTTC. Amino acids: CASSLWTGGEQYF. V usage is TRBV27 and J usage is TRBJ2-7; 10 nucleotides match TRBD1. Germline loops: CDR1 MNHEY, CDR2 SMNVEV (reference sequence). The CDR3 runs to 13 residues. V shed 1 base, J shed 6 bases, and the junction held 0 bases outside the gene matches.

This clonotype has more than one count but fewer than ten. The chain uses TRBV12-3 or TRBV12-4 and TRBJ1-2; D perhaps matches TRBD1 (6 bases). CDR3 length: 14 amino acids. The V end lost 2 bases, the J end lost 7 bases, and 14 bases lay between the germline ends. The CDR3 sequence: CASSLHREVAGYTF. CDR3 coding DNA: TGTGCCAGCAGTTTACACAGGGAAGTGGCTGGCTACACCTTC.

In its sample, this clonotype was seen many times. The rearrangement joins TRBV12-3 or TRBV12-4 to TRBJ1-1; D is uncertain. CDR3 size: 14 residues. The V end was cut by 5 bases, the J end by 1 base, with 11 bases between. The CDR3 protein is CASSPPSPNTEAFF. CDR3 nucleotides: TGTGCCAGCAGTCCTCCTTCACCGAACACTGAAGCTTTCTTT.

The chain carries TRBV5-6 and TRBJ1-1; tentative D call: TRBD1 (5 bases). Germline-derived CDR1 and CDR2 are SGHDT and YYEEEE. This CDR3 region has 16 residues. Between the trimmed V and J ends, which lost 2 bases and 0 bases, there was a span of 14 bases. CDR3 region: CASSFPGLTLNTEAFF. DNA for the CDR3: TGTGCCAGCAGCTTTCCGGGACTTACCTTGAACACTGAAGCTTTCTTT.